This T cell receptor (beta chain) was identified during a study of blood T cell repertoires in COVID-19. Study-wide background: The origin of the acute and convalescent COVID-19 samples was the United States, Italy and Spain. PBMCs, B-cell-depleted T cells, or T cells were the source of the cDNA or gDNA that made up the material.

The CDR3 contains 16 residues. The junction had 10 bases not matched to a gene; V was cut back by 0 bases and J by 6 bases. CDR1 and CDR2 (germline): LGHNA, YNFKEQ. Per the authors' pipeline: Amplifying reference gene primers gave estimates of nucleated cell counts. The repertoire was sequenced with immunoSEQ multiplex PCR; TCRdb's copy has only in-frame clones and lacks some. The D gene and trimming were derived from the DNA, and the V and J assignments and clone size from that table. The table shows some 250,000 clones, with 81% occurring only once. The receptor was derived from a woman aged 80 or older with acute or convalescent COVID-19. The chain combines TRBV4-2 with TRBJ2-7; 8 bases are a match to TRBD1. Material for sequencing was peripheral blood. In DNA form, the CDR3 reads TGTGCCAGCAGCCAAGATTGGACAGGGCCGACGGGCGAGCAGTACTTC. Amino acid sequence: CASSQDWTGPTGEQYF.